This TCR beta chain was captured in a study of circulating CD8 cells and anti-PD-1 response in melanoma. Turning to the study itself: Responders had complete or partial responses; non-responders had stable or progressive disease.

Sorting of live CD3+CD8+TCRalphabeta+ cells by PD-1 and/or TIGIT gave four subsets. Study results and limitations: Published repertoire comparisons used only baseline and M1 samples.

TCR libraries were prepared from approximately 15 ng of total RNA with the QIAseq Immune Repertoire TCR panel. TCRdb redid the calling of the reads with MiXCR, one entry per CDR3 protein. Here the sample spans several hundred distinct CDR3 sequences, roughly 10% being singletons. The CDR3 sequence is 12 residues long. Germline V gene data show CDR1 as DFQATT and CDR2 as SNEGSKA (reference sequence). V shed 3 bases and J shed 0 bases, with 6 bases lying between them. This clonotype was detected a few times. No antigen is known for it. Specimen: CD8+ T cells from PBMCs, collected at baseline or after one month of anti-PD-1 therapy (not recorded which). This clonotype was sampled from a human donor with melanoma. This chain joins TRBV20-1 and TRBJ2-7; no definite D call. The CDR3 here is CSARGPSYEQYF. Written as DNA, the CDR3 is TGCAGTGCTAGGGGTCCCTCCTACGAGCAGTACTTC.